This T cell receptor beta chain is drawn from a study of T cells in Graves' hyperthyroidism and ophthalmopathy. General study results and limits: Most expanded thyroid clonotypes above 0.001 recurred in blood. A median about 6 months before onset, the model predicted ophthalmopathy. Separation of ophthalmopathy from stable hyperthyroidism was achieved by a 13 V-J model.

Note on this clonotype: Its cognate antigen is unknown.

Graves' hyperthyroidism qualified as stable when ophthalmopathy did not progress within 18 months. The source material, RNA transcripts, was used to amplify TCR beta CDR3 regions. In the first-round RT-PCR of the TCR CDR3, the HTBI primer set was used. TCRdb redid the calling of the multiplex PCR reads with MiXCR, one entry per CDR3 protein. The sample carries some 760,000 distinct CDR3 sequences, approximately 15% recorded once. The sequenced sample was blood. This TCR derives from a woman under 30 with Graves' hyperthyroidism.

CDR3 protein: CASSPGNTVETNEKLFF. The CDR3 DNA sequence: TGTGCCAGCAGTCCCGGCAACACGGTGGAAACGAATGAAAAACTGTTTTTT. The V gene is TRBV6-1, the J gene TRBJ1-4; no clear D. The V end lost 5 bases, the J end lost 5 bases, and 21 bases lay between the germline ends. In germline, CDR1 is MNHNS, CDR2 SASEGT. The CDR3 is 17 amino acids.